Listed here are 23 T cell receptor beta chains from one sample, sequenced in a study of siplizumab effects on memory and regulatory T cells. The repertoire was sequenced with immunoSEQ multiplex PCR; TCRdb's copy has only in-frame clones and lacks some. The sample consists of approximately 82,000 clones, 80% to 90% of them appearing once. The sequenced sample consisted of Tregs sorted from blood. All receptors derive from a human donor in good health.

This chain links TRBV19 with TRBJ2-1; 9 bases line up with TRBD1. J gave up 1 base and V 5 bases, and 6 bases lay outside the gene matches. The CDR3 has 16 residues. Germline CDR1 LNHDA, CDR2 SQIVND (reference sequence). CDR3 coding DNA: TGTGCCAGTAGTCCTAACAGGGGGCAATCCTACAATGAGCAGTTCTTC. It codes for CASSPNRGQSYNEQFF.

This rearrangement joins TRBV10-3 to TRBJ1-1; D unclear. V gave up 2 bases and J gave up 4 bases, with 14 bases separating them. The CDR3 spans 15 residues. Germline V gives CDR1 ENHRY, CDR2 SYGVKD. The CDR3, as DNA: TGTGCCATCAGTGAGGTAGGAGGCGGGTTCACTGAAGCTTTCTTT. It is translated as CAISEVGGGFTEAFF.

This clone was recorded a few times. The chain combines TRBV5-1 with TRBJ1-1, with no clear D. The CDR3 is 13 residues long. Germline loops: CDR1 SGHRS, CDR2 YFSETQ. Trimming cost V 2 bases and J 0 bases, with 5 bases left between them. CDR3 bases: TGCGCCAGCAGCTTCCAGATGAACACTGAAGCTTTCTTT. This codes for CASSFQMNTEAFF.

The V call is TRBV7-8, the J call TRBJ1-1, with D perhaps TRBD1 (6 bases). V lost 5 bases and J lost 0, with 10 bases in between. Germline CDR1 is SGHVS and CDR2 is FQNEAQ. This CDR3 is built from 14 residues. The CDR3 loop reads CASSPDSLNTEAFF. CDR3 in DNA: TGTGCCAGCAGCCCGGACAGTTTGAACACTGAAGCTTTCTTT.

This rearrangement joins TRBV7-9 to TRBJ2-1, with D unclear. V shed 5 bases and J shed 4 bases, with 18 bases lying between them. Germline CDR1 is SEHNR and CDR2 is FQNEAQ (reference sequence). The CDR3 length is 16 residues. CDR3 sequence reads: CASSNLPGSSYNEQFF. The CDR3 coding sequence is TGTGCCAGCAGCAACCTCCCAGGATCCTCATACAATGAGCAGTTCTTC. The variable domain in full, with the rest retrieved from reference TRBV7-9 and TRBJ2-1, is DTGVSQNPRHKITKRGQNVTFRCDPISEHNRLYWYRQTLGQGPEFLTYFQNEAQLEKSRLLSDRFSAERPKGSFSTLEIQRTEQGDSAMYLCASSNLPGSSYNEQFFGPGTRLTVL.

This clone was counted once. The V and J genes are TRBV30 and TRBJ2-3, with D possibly being TRBD2 (5 bases). CDR1 is GTSNPN and CDR2 is SVGIG in the germline V gene (reference sequence). V was clipped by 2 bases and J by 6 bases, with 9 bases between them. The CDR3 contains 12 residues. The CDR3 coding sequence is TGTGCCTGGAGTTCTAGGAGGGATACGCAGTATTTT. Protein product: CAWSSRRDTQYF.

This rearrangement joins TRBV18 to TRBJ2-4; D gene unclear. Trimming cost V 0 bases and J 0 bases, with 6 bases left between them. The CDR3 runs to 15 residues. Germline V gives CDR1 KGHSH, CDR2 LQKENI. The CDR3 sequence: CASSPPTSAKNIQYF. The DNA for the CDR3 is TGTGCCAGCTCACCACCGACATCAGCCAAAAACATTCAGTACTTC.

This clone was recorded once. The rearrangement uses TRBV4-1 and TRBJ2-1; 14 nucleotides match TRBD2. The CDR3 is 15 amino acids. V trimming: 4 bases; J trimming: 10 bases; junction bases outside the gene matches: 6. CDR1 MGHRA and CDR2 YSYEKL come from the germline V gene. The CDR3 nucleotides are TGCGCCAGCAGCCTTGGACTAGCGGGGGGAGGGGAGCAGTTCTTC. This codes for CASSLGLAGGGEQFF.

J is TRBJ2-3 and V is TRBV19; 9 positions agree with TRBD2. This CDR3 is built from 17 residues. Trimming removed 3 bases from V and 3 bases from J; junction bases left unmatched: 10. Germline CDR1 reads LNHDA; CDR2 reads SQIVND (reference sequence). CDR3 DNA: TGTGCCAGTAGTATTCTAGGTCTAGCGGGGATAACAGATACGCAGTATTTT. Its translation is CASSILGLAGITDTQYF. Drawing the rest from reference TRBV19 and TRBJ2-3, the complete variable domain is DGGITQSPKYLFRKEGQNVTLSCEQNLNHDAMYWYRQDPGQGLRLIYYSQIVNDFQKGDIAEGYSVSREKKESFPLTVTSAQKNPTAFYLCASSILGLAGITDTQYFGPGTRLTVL.

The count of this clone is one. The rearrangement links TRBV7-9 to TRBJ2-5; D gene ambiguous. CDR3 length: 13 residues. Germline CDR1 and CDR2: SEHNR and FQNEAQ (reference sequence). The V end was cut by 0 bases, the J end by 5 bases, with 7 bases between. The CDR3 coding sequence is TGTGCCAGCAGCTTAGCCACTGGGGAGACCCAGTACTTC. Its protein is CASSLATGETQYF.

The chain carries TRBV12-5 and TRBJ1-1; D gene unclear. CDR1 is LGHNT, CDR2 FRNRAP, per germline. CDR3 size: 13 residues. Trimming pared 1 base from V and 5 bases from J, leaving 8 bases between. The CDR3 DNA sequence: TGTGCTAGTGGTTTGGAGCCCAGGACTGAAGCTTTCTTT. Protein product: CASGLEPRTEAFF.

V gene TRBV6-5 combines with J gene TRBJ1-3; no clear D. Germline V gives CDR1 MNHEY, CDR2 SVGAGI. V was cut by 8 bases and J by 3 bases, with 11 bases left in between. There are 13 residues in the CDR3. For the CDR3, the DNA is TGTGCCAGCGGGATTAGGGTTGGAAACACCATATATTTT. The encoded protein is CASGIRVGNTIYF.

As for this clone: Other nucleotide sequences from this sample produce the same CDR3. The chain links TRBV5-4 to TRBJ2-7, with 9 bases fitting TRBD2. The CDR3 has 15 amino acids. CDR1 SGHNT and CDR2 YYREEE come from the germline V gene (reference sequence). The ends lost 1 base at V and 2 bases at J; junction bases unmatched: 4. The CDR3, as DNA: TGTGCCAGCAGCTTGTATGGCGGGGGGGCCTACGAGCAGTACTTC. Its protein product is CASSLYGGGAYEQYF.

About this clone itself: The sample carries other DNA sequences with the same CDR3. The J gene is TRBJ2-5, the V gene TRBV18; D remains unclear. The CDR3 loop spans 12 amino acids. Trimming cost V 2 bases and J 3 bases, with 4 bases left between them. Germline values: CDR1 KGHSH, CDR2 LQKENI. CDR3 DNA sequence: TGTGCCAGCTCACCAGCAGAAGAGACCCAGTACTTC. Translation: CASSPAEETQYF.

The chain carries TRBV2 and TRBJ2-7, with D possibly being TRBD2 (6 bases). Per the germline V gene, CDR1 is SNHLY and CDR2 is FYNNEI. This CDR3 is 14 amino acids long. Deletions cut 4 bases from V and 0 bases from J, with 10 bases between. The CDR3 DNA reads as TGTGCCAGCAGTGGAAGGAGGGGCTCCTACGAGCAGTACTTC. Protein product: CASSGRRGSYEQYF.

The rearrangement uses TRBV7-2 and TRBJ2-7; 9 bases fit TRBD1. There are 14 residues in the CDR3. Germline V gene data show CDR1 as SGHTA and CDR2 as FQGNSA. The trim removed 1 base at V and 4 bases at J, leaving 2 bases unmatched. CDR3 DNA: TGTGCCAGCAGCTTAGAACAGGGGGCGTACGAGCAGTACTTC. Protein sequence: CASSLEQGAYEQYF. Complete variable domain (other parts from reference TRBV7-2 and TRBJ2-7): GAGVSQSPSNKVTEKGKDVELRCDPISGHTALYWYRQSLGQGLEFLIYFQGNSAPDKSGLPSDRFSAERTGGSVSTLTIQRTQQEDSAVYLCASSLEQGAYEQYFGPGTRLTVT.

The CDR3 bases are TGTGCCAGCAGTGATCTCGGGTCCGTAGCCAAAAACATTCAGTACTTC. Translated: CASSDLGSVAKNIQYF. V usage is TRBV2 and J usage is TRBJ2-4; no clear D gene. Germline CDR1 is SNHLY and CDR2 is FYNNEI. The CDR3 consists of 16 residues. V lost 3 bases and J 0 bases, leaving 12 bases between the germline ends. Complete variable domain (other parts from reference TRBV2 and TRBJ2-4): EPEVTQTPSHQVTQMGQEVILRCVPISNHLYFYWYRQILGQKVEFLVSFYNNEISEKSEIFDDQFSVERPDGSNFTLKIRSTKLEDSAMYFCASSDLGSVAKNIQYFGAGTRLSVL.

The chain combines TRBV18 with TRBJ1-2, with 7 bases lining up with TRBD1. Trimming at V came to 6 bases and at J to 4 bases, leaving 5 bases not matched to a gene. Germline assignment: CDR1 KGHSH and CDR2 LQKENI. This CDR3 comprises 13 residues. CDR3 DNA: TGTGCCAGCTCTCGACAGGGTTTCTATGGCTACACCTTC. Encoded protein: CASSRQGFYGYTF.

This clone was picked up one time. As DNA, the CDR3 is TGTGCCAGCAGCTTAGGAGGCATCTCTGGAAACACCATATATTTT. Residues: CASSLGGISGNTIYF. The chain combines TRBV7-2 with TRBJ1-3; D not resolved. CDR1 is SGHTA, CDR2 FQGNSA, per germline. V dropped 1 base and J dropped 0 bases, with 7 bases sitting between them. The CDR3 sequence is 15 residues long.

The chain couples TRBV19 to TRBJ2-5, with TRBD2 matching 9 bases. The CDR3 extends over 15 amino acids. Germline V gene data show CDR1 as LNHDA and CDR2 as SQIVND (reference sequence). V shed 6 bases, J shed 2 bases, and the junction held 7 bases outside the gene matches. CDR3 region: CASSLRSGGQETQYF. The CDR3 region has the DNA TGTGCCAGTAGCTTGAGGAGCGGGGGGCAAGAGACCCAGTACTTC.

The chain recombines TRBV4-1 with TRBJ2-7; D is undetermined. Germline V gene lookup returns CDR1 MGHRA and CDR2 YSYEKL. The V end was cut by 1 base, the J end by 2 bases, with 15 bases between. This CDR3 contains 16 residues. The CDR3 loop reads CASSQADLMVTYEQYF. CDR3 in DNA: TGCGCCAGCAGCCAAGCCGACCTGATGGTAACCTACGAGCAGTACTTC.

The table lists this clone with a count of one. The rearrangement uses TRBV18 and TRBJ1-2; D not certain. V dropped 2 bases and J dropped 0 bases, with 13 bases sitting between them. The CDR3 covers 16 residues. Germline V gives CDR1 KGHSH, CDR2 LQKENI. CDR3 sequence (DNA): TGTGCCAGCTCACCAAATAATGCAGGAGCTAACTATGGCTACACCTTC. Translated: CASSPNNAGANYGYTF.

J is TRBJ1-2 and V is TRBV10-3; D not resolved. Germline lookup yields CDR1 ENHRY and CDR2 SYGVKD. The ends were cut back, 8 bases at V and 0 bases at J, with 10 bases in the middle. The CDR3 is made up of 13 amino acids. This CDR3 is CAIRTDTNYGYTF. The CDR3 DNA sequence: TGTGCCATCCGGACGGATACTAACTATGGCTACACCTTC.